Listed here is a single TCR beta chain. This receptor's antigen is unknown. No per-base quality is available; no much larger clone lies one base away. Library prep was done by the immunoSEQ multiplex PCR assay. Rearranged TCR beta chain sequences were amplified with the hsTCRB Kit following the manufacturer's protocol. Sequencing of TCRB libraries was carried out on an Illumina MiSeq. Regarding the original processing steps: The proprietary platform of the kit vendor was used for demultiplexing, trimming and gene mapping. TCRdb carries this immuneACCESS record with in-frame sequences only. Its versions omit some clonotypes, under half of them owing to an unresolved V gene in the studies checked, with the rest unexplained. D and trimming come from the DNA, and the V and J calls and clone size come from that table. The sample records about 38,000 clones, roughly 79% of which are singletons. The ten largest clones take up 5.1% of the sample.

The data derive from a study of a mutant IDH1 vaccine in newly diagnosed glioma (dated by TCRdb to the early 2020s). Broadly, across the study: Eight vaccinations were administered to patients in weeks 1, 3, 5, 7, 11, 15, 19 and 23, corresponding to visits V03 through V10. Before enrollment, patients had received standard therapy of radiotherapy alone, temozolomide alone, or radiochemotherapy with temozolomide; most received the combination. Of the roughly 33 treated patients, around 60% were male and about 40% were female, and the mean age was approximately 40 years. Peripheral blood was collected at six visits: V03 (baseline), V05, V07, V10, V12 and V13. Vaccination was initiated 4-6 weeks after radiotherapy alone, or concurrently with temozolomide cycles in the chemotherapy-containing groups. Longitudinal TCRB deep sequencing was performed for about two dozen treated patients wherever samples were available for exploratory analyses.

Findings and caveats that apply to the study as a whole: It was noted by the authors that analyses of patient blood samples could not be reproduced owing to sample limitations. Pseudoprogression seemed to be unrelated to changes in the top peripheral T cell clonotypes found by TCRB sequencing. PBMC samples for TCRB deep sequencing were selected based on availability. Immune responses induced by the vaccine were seen in 93.3% of patients across multiple MHC alleles.

The sample's time point label, in plain terms: week 23, last vaccination. Each vaccine dose was 300 ug of a 20-mer mutant IDH1 peptide in Montanide, given subcutaneously with topical imiquimod. All donors had newly diagnosed IDH1-mutant astrocytomas of WHO grade 3 or 4 that showed loss of nuclear ATRX. The samples were drawn from NOA16, a multicentre, single-arm, open-label phase I trial in Germany that tested a mutant IDH1 peptide vaccine in humans for the first time. The DNeasy Blood and Tissue Kit was used to extract genomic DNA from EDTA blood for TCRB sequencing. This sequence originates from a middle-aged man with glioma. The sequencing here drew on PBMCs, taken from a glioma patient whose treatment included an IDH1 peptide vaccine.

The CDR3 region: CASSRTSGASTDTQYF. Here is the DNA: TGTGCCAGTAGTCGGACTAGCGGGGCAAGCACAGATACGCAGTATTTT. The chain is assembled from TRBV19 and TRBJ2-3, with 12 junctional bases fitting TRBD2. Here V drops 5 bases and J drops 0 bases, and the junction holds 3 bases not matched to any gene. CDR1 and CDR2 are drawn from the germline V gene (reference sequence): LNHDA, SQIVND. Inclusive of the bounding cysteine and phenylalanine, the CDR3 is 16 residues long. This entry keeps only the CDR3 DNA: 48 bases, framed from base 1.